Below are 2 T cell receptor beta chains sequenced from a single sample in a study of shared clonotypes between healthy human individuals. Naive CD8 cells comprised CD45RO-negative, CCR7-positively selected cells, excluding terminally differentiated effector memory CD45RA+ cells. Only in-frame clones appear in the TCRdb table, and some are missing; sequencing was by immunoSEQ multiplex PCR. The table includes 500,000 to 700,000 clones, 95% detected once. The sample taken for sequencing was naive CD8+ T cells sorted from blood. All receptors derive from a woman aged 30 to 39 in good health.

Concerning this clone: This sample includes further DNA sequences coding for the same CDR3. This chain joins TRBV18 and TRBJ2-7, with 10 nucleotides matching TRBD1. This CDR3 has 14 residues. CDR1 is KGHSH, CDR2 LQKENI, per germline. V dropped 6 bases and J dropped 4; count of bases not matched to a gene: 6. The CDR3 region is CASSPGTGVYEQYF. CDR3 nucleotide sequence: TGTGCCAGCTCGCCCGGGACAGGGGTTTACGAGCAGTACTTC.

The rearrangement links TRBV15 to TRBJ2-3, with D maybe TRBD2 (5 bases). This CDR3 spans 15 amino acids. CDR1 is LNHNV and CDR2 is YYDKDF in the germline V gene (reference sequence). V was shortened by 0 bases and J by 0 bases, with 7 bases between the two germline ends. The CDR3 here is CATSREGGSTDTQYF. The DNA of the CDR3 is TGTGCCACCAGCAGAGAAGGCGGGAGCACAGATACGCAGTATTTT. Filled out from reference TRBV15 and TRBJ2-3, the complete variable domain reads DAMVIQNPRYQVTQFGKPVTLSCSQTLNHNVMYWYQQKSSQAPKLLFHYYDKDFNNEADTPDNFQSRRPNTSFCFLDIRSPGLGDTAMYLCATSREGGSTDTQYFGPGTRLTVL.